This is a list of T cell receptor beta chains from one sample in a study of T cells after yellow fever vaccination. MiXCR, applied by TCRdb to the 5' RACE reads, yields one record per CDR3 protein. The table includes 360,000 or so distinct CDR3 sequences, 11% detected once. The material was PBMCs, obtained on the day of the first yellow fever vaccination. Every receptor here comes from a man younger than 30 who received the YFV17D yellow fever vaccine. Each CDR3 is given with its conserved first and last residue.

TRBJ1-5,TRBV19,CASSFRDRNQPQHF
TRBJ1-4,TRBV20-1,CSAAGTGGQVSSNEKLFF
TRBJ2-3,TRBV5-1,CASNPLAGGGTDTQYF
TRBJ2-3,TRBV11-2,CGVGTSGVDTQYF
TRBJ1-1,TRBV25-1,CASSGTRRTEAFF
TRBJ2-3,TRBV6-6,CTTGTQYF
TRBJ2-2,TRBV25-1,CASSVQGSGELFF
TRBJ1-1,TRBV6-1,CASGGPFGEAFF
TRBJ2-3,TRBV6-2/TRBV6-3,CASSYSRARNAAITQYF
TRBJ2-3,TRBV5-1,CASTLGGGSTDTQYF
TRBJ2-1,TRBV9,CASSPELSGGLGEQFF
TRBJ2-7,TRBV20-1,CSAGRQGLYEQYF
TRBJ1-1,TRBV4-2,CASSQLHGGNTEAFF
TRBJ2-2,TRBV5-1,CASSNGQYTGELFF
TRBJ2-1,TRBV5-1,CASSLRATGGAGNEQFF
TRBJ2-3,TRBV7-8,CASRLSGGAPDTQYF
TRBJ2-7,TRBV3-1,CASSQDRATPYEQYF
TRBJ2-4,TRBV19,CATRGKAKNIQYF
TRBJ2-7,TRBV7-9,CASSPDNTYEQYF
TRBJ2-3,TRBV5-1,CASSSGSSTDTQYF
TRBJ2-7,TRBV7-2,CASSPVGSSYEQYF
TRBJ2-5,TRBV29-1,CSVEWLGETQYF
TRBJ2-4,TRBV12-3/TRBV12-4,CASSLAGMDIQYF
TRBJ1-1,TRBV12-3/TRBV12-4,CASSIREDTEAFF
TRBJ2-7,TRBV4-2,CASSQLGRDEQYF
TRBJ2-4,TRBV4-3,CASSQDPFQDGNIQYF
TRBJ2-1,TRBV7-9,CASSLGPSAGAEEQFF
TRBJ1-1,TRBV7-2,CASSSRGRGLEAFF
TRBJ2-5,TRBV10-3,CAISERTGETQYF
TRBJ2-1,TRBV6-4,CASSEDVAGSSEQFF
TRBJ1-5,TRBV12-3/TRBV12-4,CASRGDRSYQPQHF
TRBJ1-2,TRBV12-3/TRBV12-4,CASSPAGMPSRTF
TRBJ1-5,TRBV6-2/TRBV6-3,CATTGDFDQPQHF
TRBJ2-3,TRBV20-1,CSARGTSGGSNTQYF
TRBJ2-2,TRBV4-1,CASSQLWLAGGGTGELFF
TRBJ2-5,TRBV2,CARTSGEETQYF
TRBJ1-1,TRBV12-3/TRBV12-4,CASSFDANTEAFF
TRBJ1-1,TRBV18,CASSPTGMNTEAFF
TRBJ2-1,TRBV4-1,CASSPRGPQSYNEQFF
TRBJ1-6,TRBV5-1,CASSWDLGSPLHF
TRBJ1-2,TRBV24-1,CATSDGVWGYTF
TRBJ2-5,TRBV7-9,CASSFSPGYQETQYF
TRBJ1-1,TRBV7-9,CASRRTRTEMNTEAFF
TRBJ2-3,TRBV7-9,CASRDRRFTDTQYF
TRBJ2-1,TRBV12-3/TRBV12-4,CASTSSLAGVTNEQFF
TRBJ2-3,TRBV5-1,CASIGTYGDTQYF
TRBJ2-1,TRBV12-3/TRBV12-4,CASSLTVGPTYNEQFF
TRBJ1-5,TRBV20-1,CSARTGEENQPQHF
TRBJ2-1,TRBV5-1,CASSRYYSVSSYNEQFF
TRBJ2-7,TRBV7-8,CASSLDSAYEQYF
TRBJ2-3,TRBV20-1,CSARRAGLSTDTQYF
TRBJ2-3,TRBV27,CASSRLAGYTDTQYF
TRBJ1-1,TRBV5-4,CASSLSTRMNTEAFF
TRBJ2-2,TRBV5-4,CASSLDRLNTWELFF
TRBJ2-4,TRBV6-2/TRBV6-3,CASSYEVGLVTKNIQYF
TRBJ2-3,TRBV30,CAWSPRGTDTQYF
TRBJ2-5,TRBV9,CASSGGTSGLETQYF
TRBJ2-5,TRBV5-6,CASSLGTTSPQYF
TRBJ2-3,TRBV7-9,CASSPRWADTQYF
TRBJ2-7,TRBV20-1,CSASAMGEQYF